The 5 T cell receptor beta chains given below trace back to one sample, sequenced in a study of blood T cell repertoires in COVID-19. Generated by immunoSEQ multiplex PCR, the TCRdb table keeps only in-frame clones and is missing some. Of roughly 100,000 clones listed, 82% were seen once; the top ten hold 15% to 20%. Source material: peripheral blood. The receptors originated from a man at least 80 years old with acute or convalescent COVID-19.

This chain uses TRBV9 with TRBJ2-3; a possible D gene is TRBD2 (5 bases). V lost 3 bases and J lost 2, with 10 bases in between. Germline-derived CDR1 and CDR2 are SGDLS and YYNGEE. This CDR3 spans 14 amino acids. Here the CDR3 DNA reads TGTGCCAGCAGCGCGGAGGCGGTCACAGATACGCAGTATTTT. Residues: CASSAEAVTDTQYF.

The chain recombines TRBV24-1 with TRBJ1-1; 7 bases are a match to TRBD1. CDR3 size: 14 residues. J lost 6 bases, V lost 5 bases, and 8 bases had no gene match. Germline CDR1 KGHDR, CDR2 SFDVKD. The CDR3 loop reads CATSATTGSPEAFF. The CDR3 DNA follows: TGTGCCACCAGTGCCACGACAGGGAGTCCTGAAGCTTTCTTT.

This clone has only one observation. The genes are TRBV14 and TRBJ2-7; 10 positions agree with TRBD2. CDR1 SGHDN and CDR2 FVKESK come from the germline V gene. V was clipped by 4 bases and J by 0 bases; unmatched bases: 6. The CDR3 contains 16 residues. The CDR3 region is CASSPLSGRSSYEQYF. Here the CDR3 DNA reads TGTGCCAGCAGCCCTCTTAGCGGGAGGAGCTCCTACGAGCAGTACTTC.

The chain is built from TRBV5-4 and TRBJ1-1; tentatively, D is TRBD1 (6 bases). Trimming took off 0 bases at V and 1 base at J, with 10 bases between the two ends. The CDR3 runs to 15 residues. Germline CDR1 SGHNT, CDR2 YYREEE (reference sequence). The CDR3 coding sequence is TGTGCCAGCAGCTTGGAGGGAGGGGGGAACACTGAAGCTTTCTTT. This sequence encodes CASSLEGGGNTEAFF.

The rearrangement links TRBV9 to TRBJ2-3; TRBD2 might be the D (7 bases). Germline-derived CDR1 and CDR2 are SGDLS and YYNGEE. This CDR3 contains 16 residues. Trimming removed 1 base at V and 1 base at J, with 13 bases between. CDR3 region: CASSVRGGGGTDTQYF. The CDR3 DNA reads TGTGCCAGCAGCGTAAGGGGGGGTGGTGGCACAGATACGCAGTATTTT.